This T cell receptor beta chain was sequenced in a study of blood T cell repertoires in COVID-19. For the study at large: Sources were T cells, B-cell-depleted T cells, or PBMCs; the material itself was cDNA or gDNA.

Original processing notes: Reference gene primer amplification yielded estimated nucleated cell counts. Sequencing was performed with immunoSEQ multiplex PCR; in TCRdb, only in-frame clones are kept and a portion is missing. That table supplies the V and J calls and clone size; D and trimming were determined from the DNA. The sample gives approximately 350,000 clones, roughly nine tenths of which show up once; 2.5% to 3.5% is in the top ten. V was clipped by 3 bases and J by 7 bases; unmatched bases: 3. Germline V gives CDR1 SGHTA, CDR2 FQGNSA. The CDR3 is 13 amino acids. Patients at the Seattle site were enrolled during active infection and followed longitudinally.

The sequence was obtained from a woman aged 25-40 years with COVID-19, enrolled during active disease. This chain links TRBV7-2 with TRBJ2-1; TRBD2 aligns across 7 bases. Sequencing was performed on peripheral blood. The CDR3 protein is CASSFVGGNEQFF. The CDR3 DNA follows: TGTGCCAGCAGCTTCGTGGGAGGGAATGAGCAGTTCTTC.